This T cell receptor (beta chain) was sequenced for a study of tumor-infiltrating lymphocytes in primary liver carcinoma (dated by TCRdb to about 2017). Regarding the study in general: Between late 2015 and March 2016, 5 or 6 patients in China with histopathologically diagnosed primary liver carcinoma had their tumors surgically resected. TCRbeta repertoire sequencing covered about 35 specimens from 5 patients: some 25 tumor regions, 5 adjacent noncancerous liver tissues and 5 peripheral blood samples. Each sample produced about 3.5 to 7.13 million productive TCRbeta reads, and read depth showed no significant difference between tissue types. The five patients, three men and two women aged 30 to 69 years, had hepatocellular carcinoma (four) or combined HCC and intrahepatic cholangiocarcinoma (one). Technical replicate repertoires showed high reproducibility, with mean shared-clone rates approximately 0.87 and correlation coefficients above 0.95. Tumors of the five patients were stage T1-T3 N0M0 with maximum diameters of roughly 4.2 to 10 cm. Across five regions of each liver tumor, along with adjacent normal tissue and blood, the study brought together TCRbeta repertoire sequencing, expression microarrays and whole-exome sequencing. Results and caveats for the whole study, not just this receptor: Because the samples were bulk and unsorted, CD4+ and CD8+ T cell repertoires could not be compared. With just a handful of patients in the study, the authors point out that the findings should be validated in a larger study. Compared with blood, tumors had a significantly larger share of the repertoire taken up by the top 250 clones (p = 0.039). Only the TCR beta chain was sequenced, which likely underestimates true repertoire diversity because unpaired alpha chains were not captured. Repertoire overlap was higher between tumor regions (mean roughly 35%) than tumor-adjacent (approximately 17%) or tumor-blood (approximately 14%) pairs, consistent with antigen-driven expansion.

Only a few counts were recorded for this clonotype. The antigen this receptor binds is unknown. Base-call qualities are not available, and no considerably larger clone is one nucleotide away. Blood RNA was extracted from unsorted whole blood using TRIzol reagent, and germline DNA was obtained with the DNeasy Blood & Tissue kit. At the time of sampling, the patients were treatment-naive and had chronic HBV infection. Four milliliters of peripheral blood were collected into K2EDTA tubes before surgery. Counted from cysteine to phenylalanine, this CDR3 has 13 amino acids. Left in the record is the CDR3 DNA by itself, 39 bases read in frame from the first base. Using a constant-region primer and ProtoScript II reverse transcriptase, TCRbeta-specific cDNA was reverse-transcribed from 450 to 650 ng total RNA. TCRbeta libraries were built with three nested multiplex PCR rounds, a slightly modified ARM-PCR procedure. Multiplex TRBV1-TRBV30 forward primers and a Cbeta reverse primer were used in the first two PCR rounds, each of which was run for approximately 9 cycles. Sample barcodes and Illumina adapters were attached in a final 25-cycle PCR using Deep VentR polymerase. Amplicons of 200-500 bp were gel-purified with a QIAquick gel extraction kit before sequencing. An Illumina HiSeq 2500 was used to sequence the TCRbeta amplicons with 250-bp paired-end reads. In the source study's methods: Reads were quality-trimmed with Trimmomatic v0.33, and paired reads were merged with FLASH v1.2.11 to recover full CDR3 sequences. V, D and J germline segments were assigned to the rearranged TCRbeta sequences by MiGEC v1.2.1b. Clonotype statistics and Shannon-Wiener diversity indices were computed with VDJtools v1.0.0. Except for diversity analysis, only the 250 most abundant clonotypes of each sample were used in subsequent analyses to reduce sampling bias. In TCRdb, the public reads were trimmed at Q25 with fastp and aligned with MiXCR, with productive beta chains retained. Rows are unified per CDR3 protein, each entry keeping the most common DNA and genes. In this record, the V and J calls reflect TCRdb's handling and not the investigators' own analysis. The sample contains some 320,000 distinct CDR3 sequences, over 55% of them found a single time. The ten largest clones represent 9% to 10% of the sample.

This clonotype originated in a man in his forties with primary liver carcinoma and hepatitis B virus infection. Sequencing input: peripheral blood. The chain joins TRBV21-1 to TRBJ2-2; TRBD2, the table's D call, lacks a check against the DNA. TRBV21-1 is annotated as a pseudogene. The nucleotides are TGTGCCAGCAGGGAGGGGTGGCTCGGGGAGCTGTTTTTT. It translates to CASREGWLGELFF.